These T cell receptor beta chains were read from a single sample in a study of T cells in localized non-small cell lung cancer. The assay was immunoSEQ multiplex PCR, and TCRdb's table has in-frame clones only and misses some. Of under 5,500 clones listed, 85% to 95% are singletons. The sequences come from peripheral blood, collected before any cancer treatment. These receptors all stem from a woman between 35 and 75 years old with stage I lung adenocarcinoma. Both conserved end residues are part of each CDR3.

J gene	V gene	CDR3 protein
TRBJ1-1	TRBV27	CASSSPMNTEAFF
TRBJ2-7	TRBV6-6	CASSSPGTSGTHEQYF
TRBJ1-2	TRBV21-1	CASSLRDSSGGYTF
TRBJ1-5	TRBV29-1	CSVGDQNQPQHF
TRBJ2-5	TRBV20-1	CSASWGETQYF
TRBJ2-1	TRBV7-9	CASSFNEQFF
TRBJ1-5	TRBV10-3	CAISRHWGNQPQHF
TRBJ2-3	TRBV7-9	CASSSGKTGGADTQYF
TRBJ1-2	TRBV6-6	CASSYSPRQSYGYTF
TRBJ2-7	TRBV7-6	CASSLWGTGAYEQYF
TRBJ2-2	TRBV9	CASSVPTGAGELFF
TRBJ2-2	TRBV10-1	CATQPGTSGNTGELFF
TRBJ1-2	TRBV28	CASSRGGTGYGYTF
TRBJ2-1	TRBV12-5	CASGLVSIAAGGSYNEQFF
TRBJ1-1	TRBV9	CASSAQNTEAFF
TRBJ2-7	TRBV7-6	CASSWTSGTYEQYF
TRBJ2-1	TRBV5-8	CASSLPGSSYNEQFF
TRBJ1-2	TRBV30	CAWSVRSRHDYGYTF